These T cell receptor beta chains were read from a single sample in a study of shared T cell receptors in the human thymus. Clones were sequenced by immunoSEQ multiplex PCR, and TCRdb holds only the in-frame ones, with some missing. The sample consists of under 850,000 clones, roughly 88% of them appearing once. The data also belong to a second study, concerning human thymus T cells.

The sequenced sample was thymocytes. These receptor sequences come from a boy less than two years old with a congenital heart defect. CDR3s include the opening cysteine and the closing phenylalanine or tryptophan. D genes are given only for firm matches. Expanded clones get a size class; other rows say once, few or many, or leave the size out.

v_call: TRBV6-6
j_call: TRBJ2-7
clone_size: NA
d_call: TRBD2
cdr3_nt: TGTGCCAGCAGTTACTCCCTAGCGGGGGGCGAGCAGTACTTC
cdr3_aa: CASSYSLAGGEQYF

v_call: TRBV7-6
j_call: TRBJ2-3
clone_size: NA
d_call: NA
cdr3_nt: TGTGCCAGCAGCTTAGCGTCAGGGCTCACAGATACGCAGTATTTT
cdr3_aa: CASSLASGLTDTQYF

v_call: TRBV12-5
j_call: TRBJ1-1
clone_size: NA
d_call: NA
cdr3_nt: TGTGCTAGTGGTTTGGTACGCCCAGGGATGAACACTGAAGCTTTCTTT
cdr3_aa: CASGLVRPGMNTEAFF

v_call: TRBV4-1
j_call: TRBJ1-2
clone_size: NA
d_call: NA
cdr3_nt: TGCGCCAGCAGCCAAGTGGTGATGGGGGAGGGCTATGGCTACACCTTC
cdr3_aa: CASSQVVMGEGYGYTF

v_call: TRBV7-2
j_call: TRBJ2-7
clone_size: once
d_call: TRBD2
cdr3_nt: TGTGCCAGCAGCTTAAGGCGGGAGAGCTCCTACGAGCAGTACTTC
cdr3_aa: CASSLRRESSYEQYF

v_call: TRBV6-1
j_call: TRBJ1-2
clone_size: few
d_call: TRBD1
cdr3_nt: TGTGCCAGCAGTGCCGGGGACAGGGCCAACTATGGCTACACCTTC
cdr3_aa: CASSAGDRANYGYTF

v_call: TRBV27
j_call: TRBJ2-5
clone_size: NA
d_call: NA
cdr3_nt: TGTGCCAGCAGTTTATCGAGGCATTGGGAAGAGACCCAGTACTTC
cdr3_aa: CASSLSRHWEETQYF

v_call: TRBV27
j_call: TRBJ2-7
clone_size: NA
d_call: NA
cdr3_nt: TGTGCCAGCAGTCGCTCCTACGAGCAGTACTTC
cdr3_aa: CASSRSYEQYF

v_call: TRBV13
j_call: TRBJ2-3
clone_size: NA
d_call: TRBD1
cdr3_nt: TGTGCCAGCAGCCCCCCGGGACAGGGGACAGATACGCAGTATTTT
cdr3_aa: CASSPPGQGTDTQYF

v_call: TRBV7-6
j_call: TRBJ2-7
clone_size: NA
d_call: TRBD2
cdr3_nt: TGTGCCAGCAGCAAAGCCGGGACTAACCATATCTACGAGCAGTACTTC
cdr3_aa: CASSKAGTNHIYEQYF

v_call: TRBV5-4
j_call: TRBJ2-1
clone_size: NA
d_call: NA
cdr3_nt: TGTGCCAGCAGCTTGGTAGTGGGAGGCCCGCCATCCTACAATGAGCAGTTCTTC
cdr3_aa: CASSLVVGGPPSYNEQFF

v_call: TRBV7-3
j_call: TRBJ2-7
clone_size: NA
d_call: NA
cdr3_nt: TGTGCCAGCAGTTGGGGGAGAACCGGGACGGACTATCCCTACGAGCAGTACTTC
cdr3_aa: CASSWGRTGTDYPYEQYF

v_call: TRBV4-2
j_call: TRBJ2-7
clone_size: NA
d_call: NA
cdr3_nt: TGTGCCAGCAGCCATTGGGAACAGGGCTCCTACGAGCAGTACTTC
cdr3_aa: CASSHWEQGSYEQYF

v_call: TRBV7-2
j_call: TRBJ2-5
clone_size: once
d_call: TRBD2
cdr3_nt: TGTGCCAGCAGTCTCACGACGGGACTAGCGGGTACTGGGGCCCAGTACTTC
cdr3_aa: CASSLTTGLAGTGAQYF

v_call: TRBV30
j_call: TRBJ2-4
clone_size: once
d_call: NA
cdr3_nt: TGTGCCTGGGGAACAGGGTTAGGGGACATTCAGTACTTC
cdr3_aa: CAWGTGLGDIQYF